The entry that follows covers one T cell receptor (beta chain) sequence. Its antigen remains unidentified. The data originate from a study of graft-versus-host responses after intestinal transplantation. Study summary: Each recipient received a multivisceral, liver-intestinal, or isolated intestinal graft. Overall study findings and caveats: Circulating GvH clones peaking coincided with falling HvG clones soon after transplant.

Germline values: CDR1 WNHNN, CDR2 SYGVQD (reference sequence). Trimming shortened V by 4 bases and J by 5 bases, and 21 bases separated the two germline ends. The CDR3 runs 18 residues. The method was immunoSEQ multiplex PCR; TCRdb's version includes in-frame clones alone and lacks a portion of them. The sample holds 90,000 to 150,000 clones; 85% to 95% are singletons and the top ten take over 2.5%. The starting material was unstimulated CD8+ T cells sorted from spleen or lymph node cells, obtained before intestinal transplant. This chain links TRBV10-1 with TRBJ2-6; no reliable D call. This sequence was found in a human donor who received an intestinal transplant. CDR3 nucleotide sequence: TGCGCCAGCAGTGGGCATGAAAGATCACAAAGTCGGGCCAACGTCCTGACTTTC. As protein: CASSGHERSQSRANVLTF.